This T cell receptor beta chain was captured in a study of control samples from healthy donors and cancer patients. Looked up from germline, CDR1 is SGDLS and CDR2 is YYNGEE. The CDR3 is made up of 15 amino acids. The V gene end was trimmed by 3 bases and the J gene end by 4 bases; junction bases not matched to a gene: 8. Assay used: immunoSEQ multiplex PCR; TCRdb lists only in-frame clones, some missing. In the table there are some 94,000 clones, around 87% of which are singletons. The rearrangement joins TRBV9 to TRBJ2-5, with 8 bases fitting TRBD2. Sequenced sample: blood. The receptor comes from a woman aged 45-59 years in good health. The CDR3 sequence is CASSGAGEGAETQYF. CDR3 DNA sequence: TGTGCCAGCAGCGGAGCGGGGGAGGGTGCAGAGACCCAGTACTTC.